The text below deals with one T cell receptor beta chain. Its target antigen remains unknown. One end of the junction fails to match germline, which may point to a read error. TCRbeta-specific cDNA was reverse-transcribed from approximately 0.5 ug total RNA using a constant-region primer and ProtoScript II reverse transcriptase. TCRbeta libraries were built with three nested multiplex PCR rounds, a slightly modified ARM-PCR procedure. Each of the first two PCR rounds ran for about 11 cycles using multiplex TRBV1-TRBV30 forward primers together with a Cbeta reverse primer. A final 25-cycle PCR with Deep VentR polymerase added sample barcodes and Illumina adapters. Amplicons of 200-500 bp were gel-purified with a QIAquick gel extraction kit before sequencing. The TCRbeta amplicons were sequenced with 250-bp paired-end reads on an Illumina HiSeq 2500. As for how the authors treated the data: Reads were quality-trimmed with Trimmomatic v0.33, and paired reads were merged with FLASH v1.2.11 to recover full CDR3 sequences. V, D and J germline segments were assigned to the rearranged TCRbeta sequences by MiGEC v1.2.1b. Clonotype statistics and Shannon-Wiener diversity indices were calculated with VDJtools v1.0.0. To reduce sampling bias, subsequent analyses other than the diversity analysis used only the 250 most abundant clonotypes in each sample. TCRdb handled the public reads itself, with Q25 trimming in fastp and clone calling in MiXCR, and kept productive beta chains. Each entry merges the rows of one CDR3 protein and shows their most common DNA and genes. TCRdb, not the authors, supplied the V and J calls. The sample table holds around 190,000 distinct CDR3 sequences, of which around four fifths were seen once. Jointly, the top ten make up roughly 20% of the sample.

The CDR3 covers 15 residues, taking in both the cysteine and the phenylalanine. The kept DNA is CDR3 alone, 45 bases in frame from the first base. According to the germline V gene, CDR1 reads MNHEY and CDR2 reads SVGAGI. This entry comes from a study of tumor-infiltrating lymphocytes in primary liver carcinoma (dated by TCRdb to between 2016 and 2019). In terms of the full investigation: Of the five patients, three men and two women aged 30 to 69 years, four had hepatocellular carcinoma and one had combined HCC and intrahepatic cholangiocarcinoma. The five patients had tumors staged T1-T3 N0M0, with maximum diameters ranging from about 4.2 to 11 cm. Each sample produced about 3.5 to 8 million productive TCRbeta reads, and read depth showed no significant difference between tissue types. For each liver tumor, the study sampled five regions along with adjacent normal tissue and blood, and applied TCRbeta repertoire sequencing, expression microarrays and whole-exome sequencing. A total of approximately 35 specimens from 5 patients, comprising some 25 tumor regions, 5 adjacent noncancerous liver tissues and 5 peripheral blood samples, were covered by TCRbeta repertoire sequencing. Agilent mRNA microarray profiling was performed on the 20 to 25 tumor region samples to relate TCRbeta repertoire diversity to the local molecular phenotype. High reproducibility was observed for the technical replicate repertoires, with mean shared-clone rates approximately 0.92 and correlation coefficients above 0.95.

Without any cell sorting, total RNA and DNA were extracted together from around 20-30 mg of bulk tissue using the AllPrep DNA/RNA mini kit. Surgical resection was performed in China between late 2015 and March 2016 on about 5 patients with histopathologically diagnosed primary liver carcinoma. Chronic HBV infection was present in the patients, and the patients were treatment-naive at sampling. Five spatially separated regions were sampled per tumor: superior, inferior, left-lateral and right-lateral poles, plus the tumor centre. More than 85% viable tumor cells were found by histology in every tumor sample. Each fresh piece of tumor and adjacent tissue was cut in two, with one half stored in RNAlater at -80 degrees C and the other half sent for histology. Paper-wide results and their limitations: Only the TCR beta chain was sequenced, which likely underestimates true repertoire diversity because unpaired alpha chains were not captured. A significantly larger repertoire fraction was made up by the top 250 clones in tumors than in blood (p = 0.039). Only about 7.5-25% of top clones were present in all five regions of a tumor, suggesting spatial heterogeneity of tumor-infiltrating T cells. Since the samples were bulk and unsorted, there was no way to compare CD4+ and CD8+ T cell repertoires. With just five patients in the study, the authors point out that the findings should be validated in a larger study. Repertoire overlap was higher between tumor regions (mean roughly 35%) than tumor-adjacent (roughly 17%) or tumor-blood (about 14%) pairs, consistent with antigen-driven expansion.

What was sequenced was tumor tissue from primary liver carcinoma. This TCR came from a man aged 40-50 years with primary liver carcinoma and hepatitis B virus infection. The chain is assembled from TRBV6-5 and TRBJ1-3, with TRBD1 identical over 7 junction bases. At the DNA level, the sequence is TGTGCCAACAGCCAAGGGGGCCACTCTGGAAACATCATATATTTT. Translation gives CANSQGGHSGNIIYF.